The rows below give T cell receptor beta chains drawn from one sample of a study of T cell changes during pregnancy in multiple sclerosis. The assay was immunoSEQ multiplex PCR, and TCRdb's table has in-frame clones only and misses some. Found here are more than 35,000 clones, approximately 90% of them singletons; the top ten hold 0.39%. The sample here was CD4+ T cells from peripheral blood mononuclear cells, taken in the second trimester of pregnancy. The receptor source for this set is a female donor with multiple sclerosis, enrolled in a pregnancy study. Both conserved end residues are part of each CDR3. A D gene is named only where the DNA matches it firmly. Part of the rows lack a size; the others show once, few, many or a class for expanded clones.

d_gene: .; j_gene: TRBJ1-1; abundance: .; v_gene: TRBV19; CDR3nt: TGTGCCAGTAGTATAGATTCGGGACAAATGAACACTGAAGCTTTCTTT; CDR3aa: CASSIDSGQMNTEAFF
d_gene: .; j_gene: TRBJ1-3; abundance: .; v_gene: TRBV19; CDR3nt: TGTGCCAGTAGTACCCCCCTCGGGAGACGAAACTCTGGAAACACCATATATTTT; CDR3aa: CASSTPLGRRNSGNTIYF
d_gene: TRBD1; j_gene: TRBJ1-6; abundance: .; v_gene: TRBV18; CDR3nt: TGTGCCAGCTCACCACGATTTCAGGGGGGCCAATCCACCAATTCACCCCTCCACTTT; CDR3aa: CASSPRFQGGQSTNSPLHF
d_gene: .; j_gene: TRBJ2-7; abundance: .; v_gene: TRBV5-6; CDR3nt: TGTGCCAGCAGCTTGCCACTTTCTTGGGCTACGGAGCAGTACTTC; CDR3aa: CASSLPLSWATEQYF
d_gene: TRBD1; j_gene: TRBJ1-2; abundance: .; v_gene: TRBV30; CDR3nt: TGTGCCTGGAGTAAGTCCGACAGGGCAAATGGCTACACCTTC; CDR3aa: CAWSKSDRANGYTF
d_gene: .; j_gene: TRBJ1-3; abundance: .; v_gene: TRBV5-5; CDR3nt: TGTGCCAGCAGCTTGGCCGGCCCAGGAACTGGAAACACCATATATTTT; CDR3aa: CASSLAGPGTGNTIYF
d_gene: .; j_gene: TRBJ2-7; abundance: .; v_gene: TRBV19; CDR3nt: TGTGCCAGTAGTATATTGGGGGGTAACTACGAGCAGTACTTC; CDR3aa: CASSILGGNYEQYF
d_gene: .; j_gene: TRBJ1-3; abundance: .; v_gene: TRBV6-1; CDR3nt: TGTGCCAGCAGTCAAGGGACGGCGATGCGGAGCGGCACCATATATTTT; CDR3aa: CASSQGTAMRSGTIYF
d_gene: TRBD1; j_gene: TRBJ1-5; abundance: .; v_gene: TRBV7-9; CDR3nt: TGTGCCAGCAGCCCTGACAGGGGCAATCAGCCCCAGCATTTT; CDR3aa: CASSPDRGNQPQHF
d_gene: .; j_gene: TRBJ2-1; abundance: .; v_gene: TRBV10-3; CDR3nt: TGTGCCATCAGTGGGGGGCCAGGAGAGCAGTTCTTC; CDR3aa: CAISGGPGEQFF
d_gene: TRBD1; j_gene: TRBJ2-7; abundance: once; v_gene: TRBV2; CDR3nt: TGTGCCAGCAAGGGACAGGGTATCCACGAGCAGTACTTC; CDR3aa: CASKGQGIHEQYF
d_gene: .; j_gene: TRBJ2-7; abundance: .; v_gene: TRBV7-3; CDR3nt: TGTGCCAGCAGCTCCCAAGGGGCTTTTGACGAGCAGTACTTC; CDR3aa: CASSSQGAFDEQYF
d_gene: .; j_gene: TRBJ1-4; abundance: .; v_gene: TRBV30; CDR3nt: TGTGCCTGGAGTATAATCCGGGAAAAACTGTTTTTT; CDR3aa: CAWSIIREKLFF
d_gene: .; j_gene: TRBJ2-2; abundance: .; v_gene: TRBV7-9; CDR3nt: TGTGCCAGCAGCTCTCAGGGGTCGGGCGGGGAGCTGTTTTTT; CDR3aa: CASSSQGSGGELFF
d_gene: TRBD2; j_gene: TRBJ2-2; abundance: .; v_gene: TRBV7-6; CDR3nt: TGTGCCAGCAGCCCCACCGGGACTAGCCCCACCGGGGAGCTGTTTTTT; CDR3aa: CASSPTGTSPTGELFF
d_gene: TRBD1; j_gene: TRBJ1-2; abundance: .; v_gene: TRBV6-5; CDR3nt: TGTGCCAGCAGTGATACAGGGGGCAACTATGGCTACACCTTC; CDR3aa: CASSDTGGNYGYTF
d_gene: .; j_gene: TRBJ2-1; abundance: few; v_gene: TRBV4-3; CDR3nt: TGCGCCAGCAGCCAAGAACTACACAATGAGCAGTTCTTC; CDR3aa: CASSQELHNEQFF
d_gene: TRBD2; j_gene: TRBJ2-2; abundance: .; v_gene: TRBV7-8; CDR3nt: TGTGCCAGCAGCTTAGCGAAAGGCGGGGGTGGAACCGGGGAGCTGTTTTTT; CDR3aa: CASSLAKGGGGTGELFF
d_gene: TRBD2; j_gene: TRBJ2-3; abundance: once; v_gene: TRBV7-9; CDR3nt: TGTGCCAGCAGTCCCGGACTAGCGGGGAGCACAGATACGCAGTATTTT; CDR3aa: CASSPGLAGSTDTQYF
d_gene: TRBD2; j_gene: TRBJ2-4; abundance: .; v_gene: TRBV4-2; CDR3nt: TGTGCCAGCAGCCAGAATCCACTAGCGGGGGGAACTCAGTACTTC; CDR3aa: CASSQNPLAGGTQYF
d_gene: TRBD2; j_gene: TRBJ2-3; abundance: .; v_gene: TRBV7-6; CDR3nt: TGTGCCAGCAGCTATCGACTAGCGGGGGGCCCAGATACGCAGTATTTT; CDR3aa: CASSYRLAGGPDTQYF
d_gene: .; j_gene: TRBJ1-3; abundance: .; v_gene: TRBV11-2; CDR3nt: TGTGCCAGCAGCTCCCAGGTCTCCATATATTTT; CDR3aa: CASSSQVSIYF
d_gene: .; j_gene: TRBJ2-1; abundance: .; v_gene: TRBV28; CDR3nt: TGTGCCAGCAGTTTAACCGCGGGGTCCTACAATGAGCAGTTCTTC; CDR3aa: CASSLTAGSYNEQFF
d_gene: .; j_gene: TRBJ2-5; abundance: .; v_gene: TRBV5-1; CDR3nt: TGCGCCAGCAGCTTGATGGGCGGGCAAGAGACCCAGTACTTC; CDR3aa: CASSLMGGQETQYF
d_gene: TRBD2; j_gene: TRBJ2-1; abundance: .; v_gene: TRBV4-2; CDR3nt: TGTGCCAGCAGCCAGCTGCCGGGACTAGCGGGAGGACACAATGAGCAGTTCTTC; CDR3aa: CASSQLPGLAGGHNEQFF
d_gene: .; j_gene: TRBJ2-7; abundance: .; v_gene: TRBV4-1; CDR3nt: TGCGCCAGCAGCCAAGATTTGTCGGTGATCTCCTACGAGCAGTACTTC; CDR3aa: CASSQDLSVISYEQYF
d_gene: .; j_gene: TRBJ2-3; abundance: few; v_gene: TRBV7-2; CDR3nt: TGTGCCACCACTAAGACAGTCAGCACAGATACGCAGTATTTT; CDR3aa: CATTKTVSTDTQYF
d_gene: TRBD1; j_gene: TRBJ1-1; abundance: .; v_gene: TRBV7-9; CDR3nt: TGTGCCAGCAGCCCGCGGACAGGTTCTAACACTGAAGCTTTCTTT; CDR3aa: CASSPRTGSNTEAFF
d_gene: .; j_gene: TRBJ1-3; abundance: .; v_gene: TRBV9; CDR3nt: TGTGCCAGCAGCGTAGGAGACAGAGGAAACACCATATATTTT; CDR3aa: CASSVGDRGNTIYF
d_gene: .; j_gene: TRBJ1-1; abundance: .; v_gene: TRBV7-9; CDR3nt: TGTGCCAGCAGCTACGACAGGAGCTATGAAGCTTTCTTT; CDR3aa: CASSYDRSYEAFF
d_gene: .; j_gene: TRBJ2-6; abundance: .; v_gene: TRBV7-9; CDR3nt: TGTGCCAGCAGCCTCCTAGTCAGGGGCTTTGGGGCCAACGTCCTGACTTTC; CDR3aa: CASSLLVRGFGANVLTF
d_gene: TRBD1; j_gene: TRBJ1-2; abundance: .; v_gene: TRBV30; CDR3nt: TGTGCCTGGAGTAGGGACAGGGGAGACTATGGCTACACCTTC; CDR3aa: CAWSRDRGDYGYTF
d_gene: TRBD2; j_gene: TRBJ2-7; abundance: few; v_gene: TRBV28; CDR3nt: TGTGCCAGCAGCTCGGGAGGTGCCGAGCAGTACTTC; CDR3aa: CASSSGGAEQYF
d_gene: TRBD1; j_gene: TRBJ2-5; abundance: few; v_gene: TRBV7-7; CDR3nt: TGTGCCAGCAGCTCCAGGACAGGGGCAGAGACCCAGTACTTC; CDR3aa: CASSSRTGAETQYF
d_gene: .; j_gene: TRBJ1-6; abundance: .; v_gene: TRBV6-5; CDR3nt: TGTGCCAGCAGTTCCCGACAGATTTCACCCCTCCACTTT; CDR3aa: CASSSRQISPLHF
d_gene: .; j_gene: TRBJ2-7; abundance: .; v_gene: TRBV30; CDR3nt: TGTGCCTGGAACAGGGCTCCCTACGAGCAGTACTTC; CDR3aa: CAWNRAPYEQYF
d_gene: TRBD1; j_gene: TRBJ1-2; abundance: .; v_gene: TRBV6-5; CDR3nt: TGTGCCAGCAGTTACGTGGGACAGATCCATTCCTATGGCTACACCTTC; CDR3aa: CASSYVGQIHSYGYTF
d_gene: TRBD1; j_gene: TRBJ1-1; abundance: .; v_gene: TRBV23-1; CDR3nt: TGCGCCAGCAGTCGTCGGCGGGCAGGGGGCGCGGATGTCATGAACACTGAAGCTTTCTTT; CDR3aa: CASSRRRAGGADVMNTEAFF
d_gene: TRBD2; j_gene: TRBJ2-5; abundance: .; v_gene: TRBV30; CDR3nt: TGTGCCTGGAGGGCTAGCGGCCTAGCGTTATTTGGGCGGGCCCAGTACTTC; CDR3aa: CAWRASGLALFGRAQYF
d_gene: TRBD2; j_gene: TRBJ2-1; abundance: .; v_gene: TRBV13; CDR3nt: TGTGCCAGCAGCAAAGCGGGGACCCGACCCGAGCAGTTCTTC; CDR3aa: CASSKAGTRPEQFF
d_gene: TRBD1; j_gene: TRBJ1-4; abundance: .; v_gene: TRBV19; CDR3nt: TGTGCCAGTAGTATGGGACAGGGAGGTGGCGAAAAACTGTTTTTT; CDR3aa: CASSMGQGGGEKLFF
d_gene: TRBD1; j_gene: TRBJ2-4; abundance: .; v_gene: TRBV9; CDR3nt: TGTGCCAGCAGCGCCACGACAGGGGAGCTAGCCAAAAACATTCAGTACTTC; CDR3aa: CASSATTGELAKNIQYF
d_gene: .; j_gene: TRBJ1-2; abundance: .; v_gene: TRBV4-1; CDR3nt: TGCGCCAGCAGCCACGATTGGGACAATGCCTATGGCTACACCTTC; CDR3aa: CASSHDWDNAYGYTF
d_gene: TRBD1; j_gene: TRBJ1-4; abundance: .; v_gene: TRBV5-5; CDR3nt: TGTGCCAGCAGATCCGGACAGGGCCACGCAACTAATGAAAAACTGTTTTTT; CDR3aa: CASRSGQGHATNEKLFF
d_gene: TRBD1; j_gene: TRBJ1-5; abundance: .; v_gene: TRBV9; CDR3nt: TGTGCCAGCAGCTATATACCGGGACAGGGATATAGCAATCAGCCCCAGCATTTT; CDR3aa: CASSYIPGQGYSNQPQHF